These 27 T cell receptor beta chains were all obtained from the same sample, sequenced in a study of blood T cells in healthy people across ages. Using a J-beta primer mix together with a sample-barcoded 5' primer, a second PCR was run for about 7 to 12 cycles. TCRdb reprocessed the 5' RACE reads with MiXCR, giving one entry per CDR3 protein. The sample holds around 1,500,000 distinct CDR3 sequences; approximately 30% are singletons and the top ten take over 7%. Sample: blood. These receptors were obtained from a woman under 40 in good health.

The rearrangement joins TRBV2 to TRBJ2-7, with 11 bases identical to TRBD1. Trimming at V came to 6 bases and at J to 5 bases, leaving 6 bases not matched to a gene. The CDR3 has 14 residues. Per the germline V gene, CDR1 is SNHLY and CDR2 is FYNNEI. CDR3 sequence (DNA): TGTGCCAGCAGGCGGACAGGGGGCCTAGACGAGCAGTACTTC. It codes for CASRRTGGLDEQYF.

On this clonotype itself: The conserved phenylalanine or tryptophan is not found at the CDR3 terminus, so this likely reflects a read error. The DNA is left out, because the CDR3 cannot be placed on it with certainty; the CDR3 is given as TCRdb lists it. The chain employs TRBV7-9 and TRBJ2-1; the D call of TRBD2 is as the table states it, not checked on the DNA. The CDR3 length equals 14 residues, ends included. Germline V lookup: CDR1 SEHNR, CDR2 FQNEAQ (reference sequence). CDR3 loop: CASRLGAGENEQFS.

In this sample, this clonotype turned up a few times. V is TRBV10-3 and J is TRBJ2-1; D possibly corresponds to TRBD2 (6 bases). This CDR3 comprises 15 residues. Per the germline V gene, CDR1 is ENHRY and CDR2 is SYGVKD. Trimming stripped 4 bases from V and 1 base from J, with 11 bases between. The CDR3 DNA is TGTGCCATCAGTGGTGGGGGGTTGTCCTACAATGAGCAGTTCTTC. It encodes CAISGGGLSYNEQFF.

V usage is TRBV4-3 and J usage is TRBJ1-2; D perhaps matches TRBD1 (5 bases). The CDR3 has 13 amino acids. V was shortened by 0 bases and J by 6 bases, with 8 bases between the two germline ends. Germline V CDR1 and CDR2: LGHNA, YSLEER. CDR3: CASSQDKGDGYTF. The CDR3 DNA reads TGCGCCAGCAGCCAAGATAAAGGGGATGGCTACACCTTC.

The V call is TRBV7-7, the J call TRBJ2-5, with D perhaps matching TRBD1 (6 bases). V was shortened by 1 base and J by 1 base, with 13 bases between the two germline ends. The germline CDR1 and CDR2 sequences are SSHAT and FNYEAQ (reference sequence). The length of the CDR3 is 16 residues. The CDR3 coding sequence is TGTGCCAGCAGCTTAGGGGGACAACTCGGCCAAGAGACCCAGTACTTC. Translation: CASSLGGQLGQETQYF. Supplemented by reference TRBV7-7 and TRBJ2-5, the full variable domain reads GAGVSQSPRYKVTKRGQDVTLRCDPISSHATLYWYQQALGQGPEFLTYFNYEAQPDKSGLPSDRFSAERPEGSISTLTIQRTEQRDSAMYRCASSLGGQLGQETQYFGPGTRLLVL.

This clonotype occurred a few times. The junction departs from germline at one end; a sequencing error may be responsible. CDR3: CAGSVGTGSPEQYF. The CDR3, as DNA: TGTGCCGGCAGCGTAGGGACAGGGTCCCCCGAGCAGTACTTC. The chain uses TRBV9 and TRBJ2-5; 9 nucleotides align to TRBD1. The better agreement between TRBJ2-7 and the DNA end casts doubt on the J call. This CDR3 comprises 14 residues. Per germline, CDR1 SGDLS and CDR2 YYNGEE.

Ten or more counts support this clonotype. The chain couples TRBV6-6 to TRBJ2-1; D not certain. Trimming cost V 2 bases and J 6 bases, with 5 bases left between them. The CDR3 has 12 residues. CDR1 and CDR2 (germline): MNHNY, SVGAGI (reference sequence). The CDR3 nucleotides are TGTGCCAGCAGTTACGGCTCCAATGAGCAGTTCTTC. This codes for CASSYGSNEQFF.

This clonotype was found many times. The CDR3 region is CSAGGQADGYTF. The DNA of the CDR3 is TGCAGCGCCGGGGGACAAGCGGATGGCTACACCTTC. The gene calls are TRBV29-1 and TRBJ1-2, with D perhaps TRBD1 (6 bases). CDR3 length: 12 amino acids. Germline assignment: CDR1 SQVTM and CDR2 ANQGSEA. The V end was cut by 7 bases, the J end by 6 bases, with 15 bases between.

The V call is TRBV20-1, the J call TRBJ1-1; D gene unclear. Looked up from germline, CDR1 is DFQATT and CDR2 is SNEGSKA (reference sequence). V was cut by 6 bases and J by 1 base, with 12 bases left in between. The CDR3 covers 13 residues. The chain's CDR3 is CSAPKPANTEAFF. For the CDR3, the DNA is TGCAGTGCCCCCAAACCCGCGAACACTGAAGCTTTCTTT.

CDR3 protein: CASRGLRGPSMNTEAFF. CDR3 bases: TGTGCCAGCAGAGGGCTCAGGGGCCCCAGCATGAACACTGAAGCTTTCTTT. This chain connects TRBV2 to TRBJ1-1, with D maybe TRBD1 (6 bases). The CDR3 totals 17 residues. Trimming stripped 6 bases from V and 0 bases from J, with 20 bases between. The germline V gene has CDR1 SNHLY and CDR2 FYNNEI.

The table lists this clonotype with many counts. The chain uses TRBV7-3 and TRBJ2-5, with 8 positions matching TRBD2. With V trimmed by 5 bases and J by 3 bases, 8 bases remained unmatched. Germline V gives CDR1 SGHTA, CDR2 FQGTGA. The CDR3 is 15 amino acids. The CDR3, as DNA: TGTGCCAGCAGCCCAGAGGGACTAGTGGAAGAGACCCAGTACTTC. This encodes CASSPEGLVEETQYF.

The table lists this clonotype with a few counts. This sequence joins TRBV20-1 and TRBJ1-4, with a tentative D call TRBD1 (6 bases). This CDR3 has 14 residues. V dropped 1 base and J dropped 7 bases, with 13 bases sitting between them. Germline V lookup: CDR1 DFQATT, CDR2 SNEGSKA (reference sequence). This CDR3 reads CSARGQGTPEKLFF. The DNA of the CDR3 is TGCAGTGCTAGAGGTCAGGGGACCCCTGAAAAACTGTTTTTT.

The chain links TRBV20-1 to TRBJ1-1, with D unclear. Between the trimmed V and J ends, which lost 3 bases and 1 base, there was a span of 9 bases. This CDR3 is built from 13 residues. Germline values: CDR1 DFQATT, CDR2 SNEGSKA (reference sequence). The CDR3 DNA is TGCAGTGCTAGCGATGGGTGGAACACTGAAGCTTTCTTT. Encoded protein: CSASDGWNTEAFF.

The table lists this clonotype with many counts. The chain recombines TRBV15 with TRBJ2-7; D might be TRBD1 (5 bases). This CDR3 spans 18 amino acids. CDR1 and CDR2 from the germline V gene are LNHNV and YYDKDF (reference sequence). V was pared by 3 bases and J by 0 bases, with 21 bases between. The CDR3 DNA follows: TGTGCCACCAGCAGCGAACCGACGGACACTTCGGGCTCCTACGAGCAGTACTTC. This encodes CATSSEPTDTSGSYEQYF. Full variable domain (outside the CDR3, taken from reference TRBV15 and TRBJ2-7): DAMVIQNPRYQVTQFGKPVTLSCSQTLNHNVMYWYQQKSSQAPKLLFHYYDKDFNNEADTPDNFQSRRPNTSFCFLDIRSPGLGDTAMYLCATSSEPTDTSGSYEQYFGPGTRLTVT.

This clonotype occurred a few times. This chain links TRBV3-1 with TRBJ2-7, with TRBD2 identical over 9 bases. J lost 0 bases, V lost 3 bases, and 9 bases had no gene match. This CDR3 spans 17 amino acids. Per germline, CDR1 LGHDT and CDR2 YNNKEL (reference sequence). The CDR3 here is CASSQLTSGLSSYEQYF. As DNA, the CDR3 is TGTGCCAGCAGCCAGTTAACTAGCGGGCTAAGCTCCTACGAGCAGTACTTC.

This clonotype was observed a few times. In DNA, the CDR3 is TGTGCCAGCAGGGGGTTTGGTGAAGCTTTCTTT. The encoded protein is CASRGFGEAFF. The chain links TRBV7-2 to TRBJ1-1, with unresolved D. The V gene's germline CDR1 is SGHTA and CDR2 FQGNSA. The germline V and J ends were trimmed by 6 bases and 7 bases, with 9 bases remaining between them. The CDR3 length is 11 residues.

The genes are TRBV7-9 and TRBJ1-2; D is uncertain. Between the trimmed V and J ends, which lost 1 base and 2 bases, there was a span of 8 bases. The CDR3 is 14 residues long. Germline CDR1 and CDR2: SEHNR and FQNEAQ (reference sequence). The CDR3 is CASSLVILNYGYTF. The CDR3 DNA follows: TGTGCCAGCAGCTTAGTCATCTTAAACTATGGCTACACCTTC.

The sample holds a few counts of this clonotype. The CDR3 DNA reads TGTGCCAGCCTTCGGCAGAGCTCCTACAATGAGCAGTTCTTC. Residues: CASLRQSSYNEQFF. The rearrangement uses TRBV12-3 or TRBV12-4 and TRBJ2-1, with D hard to call. The CDR3 sequence is 14 residues long. V lost 8 bases, J lost 0 bases, and 11 bases lay in between.

This clonotype was counted between two and nine times. The CDR3: CASSLSAGLTYNEQFF. The DNA for the CDR3 is TGTGCCAGCAGTTTATCGGCCGGTTTGACCTACAATGAGCAGTTCTTC. This chain joins TRBV27 and TRBJ2-1; D call uncertain. V gave up 0 bases and J gave up 2 bases, with 11 bases separating them. Germline CDR1 is MNHEY and CDR2 is SMNVEV (reference sequence). There are 16 residues in the CDR3.

The chain couples TRBV2 to TRBJ1-1; D gene uncertain. V dropped 2 bases and J dropped 12 bases, with 13 bases sitting between them. This CDR3 has 12 residues. CDR1 is SNHLY, CDR2 FYNNEI, per germline. The CDR3 DNA sequence: TGTGCCAGCAGTGAAACAGCCTACGAAACTTTCTTT. Translation: CASSETAYETFF. The whole variable domain, remainder taken from reference TRBV2 and TRBJ1-1, is EPEVTQTPSHQVTQMGQEVILRCVPISNHLYFYWYRQILGQKVEFLVSFYNNEISEKSEIFDDQFSVERPDGSNFTLKIRSTKLEDSAMYFCASSETAYETFFGQGTRLTVV.

This clonotype was counted a few times. The chain uses TRBV30 and TRBJ2-3; D might be TRBD2 (6 bases). This CDR3 is built from 11 residues. The V end lost 4 bases, the J end lost 6 bases, and 8 bases lay between the germline ends. The germline CDR1 and CDR2 sequences are GTSNPN and SVGIG (reference sequence). The CDR3 DNA is TGTGCCTGGACGGCGGGGGATACGCAGTATTTT. Translation gives CAWTAGDTQYF.

A note on this clonotype: This may stem from a read error, because a much larger clone lies one nucleotide away. The CDR3 DNA follows: TGTGCCAGCAGCGGGGACAGGACGTACCAAGAGACCCAGTACTTC. Translating gives CASSGDRTYQETQYF. The gene calls are TRBV6-2 or TRBV6-3 and TRBJ2-5; 8 bases are shared with TRBD1. In germline, CDR1 is MNHEY, CDR2 SVGEGT. Germline trimming cut 6 bases from V and 0 bases from J; bases unmatched to any gene: 6. This CDR3 region has 15 residues.

This clonotype turned up a few times. The rearrangement uses TRBV12-3 or TRBV12-4 and TRBJ2-6; D might be TRBD1 (5 bases). V shed 5 bases and J shed 2 bases, with 16 bases lying between them. The length of the CDR3 is 17 residues. CDR3 nucleotide sequence: TGTGCCAGCAGTAATCCCCCCCCCAGGGCTGGGGCCAACGTCCTGACTTTC. This encodes CASSNPPPRAGANVLTF.

This clonotype came up many times. This rearrangement joins TRBV7-9 to TRBJ2-1, with D possibly TRBD2 on 6 matching bases. Trimming stripped 8 bases from V and 7 bases from J, with 18 bases between. The CDR3 is made up of 14 amino acids. The germline V gene encodes CDR1 SEHNR and CDR2 FQNEAQ (reference sequence). CDR3 DNA sequence: TGTGCCAGCTACAGCGGGTATCGGGAGAATGAGCAGTTCTTC. Translated, it gives CASYSGYRENEQFF. Drawing the rest from reference TRBV7-9 and TRBJ2-1, the complete variable domain is DTGVSQNPRHKITKRGQNVTFRCDPISEHNRLYWYRQTLGQGPEFLTYFQNEAQLEKSRLLSDRFSAERPKGSFSTLEIQRTEQGDSAMYLCASYSGYRENEQFFGPGTRLTVL.

CDR3 loop: CASSFQRGAWETQYF. The CDR3, as DNA: TGTGCCAGCAGCTTCCAGCGGGGGGCTTGGGAGACCCAGTACTTC. This chain joins TRBV7-2 and TRBJ2-7, with TRBD2 matching 9 bases. The J call could be wrong; TRBJ2-5 is a better fit for the DNA end. The CDR3 totals 15 residues. Germline CDR1 SGHTA, CDR2 FQGNSA.

This chain links TRBV12-3 or TRBV12-4 with TRBJ1-2; 9 nucleotides align to TRBD1. J lost 4 bases, V lost 2 bases, and 8 bases had no gene match. This CDR3 region has 16 residues. The CDR3 here is CASSLYGTGSFYGYTF. The DNA of the CDR3 is TGTGCCAGCAGTTTATACGGGACAGGGAGTTTCTATGGCTACACCTTC.

The chain carries TRBV20-1 and TRBJ2-7, with 8 bases fitting TRBD1. The V gene end was trimmed by 6 bases and the J gene end by 4 bases; junction bases not matched to a gene: 11. Germline V gene lookup returns CDR1 DFQATT and CDR2 SNEGSKA (reference sequence). The CDR3 sequence is 14 residues long. Written as DNA, the CDR3 is TGCAGTGCGGTGAGCAGGGGGCAGAGATACGAGCAGTACTTC. It encodes CSAVSRGQRYEQYF.